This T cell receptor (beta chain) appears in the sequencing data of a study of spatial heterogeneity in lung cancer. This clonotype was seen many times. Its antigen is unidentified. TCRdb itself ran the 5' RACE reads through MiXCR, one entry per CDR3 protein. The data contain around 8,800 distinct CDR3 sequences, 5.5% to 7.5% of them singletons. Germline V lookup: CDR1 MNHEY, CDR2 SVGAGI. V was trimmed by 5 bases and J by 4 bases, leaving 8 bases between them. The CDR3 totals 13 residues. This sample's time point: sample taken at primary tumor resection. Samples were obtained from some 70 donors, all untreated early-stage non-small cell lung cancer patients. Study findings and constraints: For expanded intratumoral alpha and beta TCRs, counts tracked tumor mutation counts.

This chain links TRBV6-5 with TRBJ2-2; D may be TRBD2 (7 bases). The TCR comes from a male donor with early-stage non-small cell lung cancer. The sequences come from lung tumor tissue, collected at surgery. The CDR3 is CASSRGATGELFF. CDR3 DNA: TGTGCCAGCAGTCGGGGGGCCACCGGGGAGCTGTTTTTT.